This TCR beta chain was identified during a study of esophageal squamous cell carcinoma under preoperative chemotherapy. Study-level findings and limits: Peripheral T cells showed a significant TCR diversity increase after chemotherapy, unlike tumor-infiltrating lymphocytes. Abundant clones tended to shrink rather than expand after paclitaxel-nedaplatin.

The V gene's germline CDR1 is MNHEY and CDR2 SVGEGT. The CDR3 has 14 amino acids. Trimming cost V 2 bases and J 4 bases, with 10 bases left between them. TCRdb reanalysed the PCR reads using MiXCR and keeps one entry per CDR3 protein. Seen here are about 32,000 distinct CDR3 sequences, roughly 52% observed once, and the top ten hold around 23%. Specified time point: after preoperative PTX-NDP chemotherapy. Before surgery, patients were given preoperative paclitaxel-nedaplatin chemotherapy. This clonotype was seen many times. Its antigen is currently unknown. The clonotype comes from a human donor with esophageal squamous cell carcinoma. The donor label of this sample is uncertain. The chain joins TRBV6-2 or TRBV6-3 to TRBJ2-3, with D possibly TRBD2 on 6 matching bases. This material was acquired from a patient given preoperative chemotherapy. CDR3 DNA: TGTGCCAGCAGTTACGGAACTAGCTCAGATACGCAGTATTTT. It translates to CASSYGTSSDTQYF.